These 5 T cell receptor beta chains share one sample of origin, sequenced in a study of T cells in women clearing cervical HPV infection. Measured with immunoSEQ multiplex PCR; TCRdb has only the in-frame clones, and not every one. The sample has 23,000 or so clones, and its top ten clones hold less than 3%. The material sequenced was blood buffy coat. The source of these receptors is a woman between 18 and 70 years old with a cervical HPV16 infection that either progressed to CIN3+ or cleared (not recorded which).

Remarks on this clone: The DNA ends 3 residues before the CDR3 does, and the rest of the CDR3 is filled in from the germline J gene. The chain joins TRBV15 to TRBJ2-3; D is ambiguous. The CDR3 totals 15 residues. The germline V gene has CDR1 LNHNV and CDR2 YYDKDF (reference sequence). Trimming took off 0 bases at V and 0 bases at J, with 7 bases between the two ends. Incomplete CDR3 DNA: TGTGCCACCAGCAGAGATCAGGCTAGCACAGATACG. It codes for CATSRDQASTDT. The CDR3 as a whole reads CATSRDQASTDTQYF.

Of note for this clone: The CDR3 end lies 3 residues beyond the end of the read and is filled in from the germline J gene. The chain recombines TRBV18 with TRBJ1-2, with 9 bases matching TRBD1. CDR3 length: 21 amino acids. CDR1 is KGHSH and CDR2 is LQKENI in the germline V gene. The covered CDR3 bases are TGTGCCAGCTCACTCTTCACCGGGACAGGGATGTCGGTGGGTGACACAGATACC. Amino acid sequence: CASSLFTGTGMSVGDTDT. The entire CDR3 protein is CASSLFTGTGMSVGDTDTYTF.

Turning to this clone: The missing CDR3 end, 3 residues past where the read stops, is filled in from the germline J gene. This rearrangement joins TRBV11-2 to TRBJ2-7; D remains unclear. CDR1 SGHAT and CDR2 FQNNGV come from the germline V gene. This CDR3 is 14 amino acids long. V was shortened by 3 bases and J by 2 bases, with 11 bases between the two germline ends. The CDR3 reads CASSFRHGAYEQYF. The covered CDR3 bases are TGTGCCAGCAGCTTCAGACACGGAGCCTACGAG.

Points on this clone: The read terminates 3 residues ahead of where the CDR3 ends, so the germline J gene completes it. The genes are TRBV20-1 and TRBJ2-3; 9 nucleotides agree with TRBD1. Germline CDR1 is DFQATT and CDR2 is SNEGSKA (reference sequence). CDR3 size: 16 residues. The CDR3 sequence: CSAPRNRGLGEETQYF. Partial CDR3 DNA: TGCAGTGCCCCCCGGAACAGGGGGCTGGGAGAAGAGACG.

As to this clone: The read stops 3 residues short of the end of the CDR3; the missing end is completed from the germline J gene. The V and J genes are TRBV4-1 and TRBJ1-4; 9 bases line up with TRBD1. CDR1 is MGHRA and CDR2 is YSYEKL in the germline V gene. This CDR3 comprises 14 residues. Trimming at V came to 2 bases and at J to 6 bases, leaving 1 base not matched to a gene. CDR3 protein: CASSQWDRDEKLFF. CDR3 DNA (partial): TGCGCCAGCAGCCAATGGGACAGGGATGAAAAA.